Described below is a single T cell receptor beta chain sequence and its context. As originally analysed: The authors estimated nucleated cell counts from reference gene primer amplification. Here immunoSEQ multiplex PCR was the method, and the copy in TCRdb shows in-frame clones only, minus some. That table supplies the V and J calls and clone size; D and trimming were determined from the DNA. Here the sample spans nearly 250,000 clones, about 82% being singletons. The source of the sample is a study of blood T cell repertoires in COVID-19. In the study overall: The origin of the acute and convalescent COVID-19 samples was the United States, Italy and Spain. T cells, B-cell-depleted T cells, or PBMCs supplied cDNA or gDNA.

Germline V CDR1 and CDR2: SGHAT, FQNNGV. The CDR3 is 13 amino acids. The V gene end was trimmed by 4 bases and the J gene end by 11 bases; junction bases not matched to a gene: 8. While infection was still active, Seattle patients were enrolled and then followed longitudinally. J is TRBJ2-3 and V is TRBV11-2, with 8 bases that match TRBD2. Sequencing used peripheral blood. This sequence originates from a woman older than 75 with COVID-19, enrolled during active disease. The CDR3 region is CASSSARSGGQYF. The CDR3 coding sequence is TGTGCCAGCAGCTCGGCCAGGAGCGGGGGGCAGTATTTT.